A single sample is the source of the 26 T cell receptor beta chains below, sequenced in a study of T cells in Graves' hyperthyroidism and ophthalmopathy. Amplified regions were TCR beta CDR3 sequences from RNA transcripts. Researchers ran a first-round RT-PCR on the TCR CDR3 using the HTBI primer set. TCRdb ran MiXCR on the multiplex PCR reads and lists one entry per CDR3 protein. The data show hundreds of thousands of distinct CDR3 sequences, approximately 15% seen once. The specimen sequenced was blood. The receptors were gathered from a woman between 50 and 59 years old with Graves' ophthalmopathy.

This clonotype came up many times. This chain joins TRBV7-9 and TRBJ1-1; D remains unclear. Germline loops: CDR1 SEHNR, CDR2 FQNEAQ (reference sequence). V was clipped by 5 bases and J by 10 bases, with 11 bases between them. The CDR3 totals 11 residues. The CDR3 loop is CASSPYFLAFF. The CDR3 region has the DNA TGTGCCAGCAGCCCTTACTTTCTAGCTTTCTTT.

This clonotype showed up many times. The V and J genes are TRBV7-2 and TRBJ2-1, with D hard to call. The CDR3 is 14 amino acids. Germline V gene lookup returns CDR1 SGHTA and CDR2 FQGNSA. With 2 bases removed from V and 3 bases from J, the gap between germline ends came to 8 bases. The CDR3 bases are TGTGCCAGCAGCTTAATTGCGGACTACAATGAGCAGTTCTTC. This gives the protein CASSLIADYNEQFF.

This clonotype appeared many times. CDR3 residues: CSAVRERHSYEQYF. The CDR3 DNA is TGCAGTGCTGTTAGAGAGAGACATTCCTACGAGCAGTACTTC. V usage is TRBV20-1 and J usage is TRBJ2-7; D gene ambiguous. V was cut by 5 bases and J by 1 base, with 15 bases left in between. Germline loops: CDR1 DFQATT, CDR2 SNEGSKA (reference sequence). The CDR3 extends over 14 amino acids.

The V and J genes are TRBV6-1 and TRBJ2-2, with D maybe TRBD1 (5 bases). V was trimmed by 7 bases and J by 1 base, leaving 13 bases between them. Germline V gives CDR1 MNHNS, CDR2 SASEGT. The CDR3 is 15 amino acids. CDR3 sequence (DNA): TGTGCCAGCAATCCTTTGACAGTGAACACCGGGGAGCTGTTTTTT. Residues: CASNPLTVNTGELFF.

In this sample, this clonotype turned up many times. This chain joins TRBV28 and TRBJ2-3; D remains unclear. Germline assignment: CDR1 MDHEN and CDR2 SYDVKM. The CDR3 extends over 13 amino acids. The V end was cut by 1 base, the J end by 2 bases, with 4 bases between. CDR3: CASSLSLTDTQYF. The CDR3 DNA is TGTGCCAGCAGTTTATCCCTCACAGATACGCAGTATTTT.

This clonotype occurred many times. The chain couples TRBV12-3 or TRBV12-4 to TRBJ2-1; D might be TRBD1 (6 bases). The CDR3 is 13 amino acids. V was clipped by 1 base and J by 6 bases, with 7 bases between them. As DNA, the CDR3 is TGTGCCAGCAGTTTAGACAGGGTCAATGAGCAGTTCTTC. Translation gives CASSLDRVNEQFF.

About this clonotype: One base away lies a much larger clone, so this may be a sequencing read error. The chain couples TRBV28 to TRBJ2-1; 7 bases align to TRBD1. CDR1 and CDR2 from the germline V gene are MDHEN and SYDVKM. The CDR3 runs to 16 residues. In nucleotides, the CDR3 is TGTGCCAGCAGTAAACCCGACAGGGATACACACAATGAGCAGTCCTTC. Its protein product is CASSKPDRDTHNEQSF.

The CDR3 nucleotides read TGTGCCAGCAGTCGAATGGAACAGTACAATGAGCAGTTCTTC. The encoded protein is CASSRMEQYNEQFF. This chain uses TRBV27 with TRBJ2-1; D gene uncertain. CDR3 length: 14 residues. V was clipped by 5 bases and J by 4 bases, with 12 bases between them. Germline CDR1 is MNHEY and CDR2 is SMNVEV (reference sequence).

This clonotype was seen at least ten times. The rearrangement links TRBV28 to TRBJ1-5; TRBD1 matches at 7 bases. Germline V gene lookup returns CDR1 MDHEN and CDR2 SYDVKM. This CDR3 comprises 16 residues. Trimming at V came to 6 bases and at J to 4 bases, leaving 12 bases not matched to a gene. The CDR3 loop is CASSLIGQDPNQPQHF. The CDR3 coding sequence is TGTGCCAGCAGCCTGATCGGACAGGACCCAAATCAGCCCCAGCATTTT.

In this sample, this clonotype turned up many times. This chain uses TRBV18 with TRBJ1-1, with TRBD1 matching over 9 bases. The CDR3 has 16 residues. With 6 bases clipped from V and 4 bases from J, the junction kept 12 bases outside the gene matches. Germline-derived CDR1 and CDR2 are KGHSH and LQKENI. The CDR3 reads CASSTQTGGFFTEAFF. DNA for the CDR3: TGTGCCAGCTCTACGCAGACAGGGGGGTTTTTCACTGAAGCTTTCTTT.

This clonotype was seen many times. The V and J genes are TRBV7-9 and TRBJ2-3; D is ambiguous. The V gene lost 6 bases and the J gene lost 0 bases, with 7 bases spanning the gap. This CDR3 has 13 residues. CDR1 is SEHNR, CDR2 FQNEAQ, per germline (reference sequence). CDR3 in DNA: TGTGCCAGCAGAAAGGACAGCACAGATACGCAGTATTTT. Translation gives CASRKDSTDTQYF. The variable domain in full, with the rest retrieved from reference TRBV7-9 and TRBJ2-3, is DTGVSQNPRHKITKRGQNVTFRCDPISEHNRLYWYRQTLGQGPEFLTYFQNEAQLEKSRLLSDRFSAERPKGSFSTLEIQRTEQGDSAMYLCASRKDSTDTQYFGPGTRLTVL.

Many counts were recorded for this clonotype. This sequence joins TRBV7-8 and TRBJ1-1; maybe TRBD1 (5 bases). The CDR3 length is 16 residues. V lost 10 bases and J 0 bases, leaving 21 bases between the germline ends. Germline CDR1 SGHVS, CDR2 FQNEAQ. The CDR3 region has the DNA TGTGCCACGAAGACAAGGGACGGACATATGAACACTGAAGCTTTCTTT. The encoded protein is CATKTRDGHMNTEAFF.

About this clonotype: A much more abundant neighbour one base away suggests this may be a read error. This chain links TRBV9 with TRBJ1-2; 9 bases fit TRBD1. The germline gives CDR1 SGDLS, CDR2 YYNGEE. The CDR3 is 15 residues long. CDR3 sequence (DNA): TGTGCCAGCAGCGGTCACAGGGGGCAAGGCTATAGCTACACCTTC. Residues: CASSGHRGQGYSYTF.

The sample holds a few counts of this clonotype. The rearrangement uses TRBV4-1 and TRBJ2-7, with TRBD2 matching over 7 bases. V was clipped by 0 bases and J by 3 bases; unmatched bases: 14. Germline V lookup: CDR1 MGHRA, CDR2 YSYEKL. The CDR3 loop spans 18 amino acids. CDR3 in DNA: TGCGCCAGCAGCCAAGATATCAAACCGGGACTACCATTCTACGAGCAGTACTTC. The encoded protein is CASSQDIKPGLPFYEQYF.

The chain recombines TRBV16 with TRBJ1-4; tentative D call: TRBD1 (6 bases). Trimming took 6 bases from V and 0 from J, leaving 11 bases between them. Per the germline V gene, CDR1 is KGHSY and CDR2 is FQNENV. This CDR3 region has 15 residues. This CDR3 is CASSKDRSTNEKLFF. The CDR3 DNA sequence: TGTGCCAGCAGTAAAGACAGGTCAACTAATGAAAAACTGTTTTTT.

This clonotype was counted a few times. The gene calls are TRBV11-3 and TRBJ2-7; no firm D call. Looked up from germline, CDR1 is SGHNT and CDR2 is YENEEA. V was trimmed by 2 bases and J by 3 bases, leaving 5 bases between them. CDR3 length: 12 residues. CDR3 bases: TGTGCCAGCAGCTTACTCCACTACGAGCAGTACTTC. Residues: CASSLLHYEQYF.

This clonotype was seen a few times. CDR3 protein: CASGPTGTVEDTQYF. CDR3 coding DNA: TGTGCCAGCGGCCCAACCGGGACAGTTGAAGATACGCAGTATTTT. The rearrangement joins TRBV9 to TRBJ2-3; 7 bases agree with TRBD1. The ends lost 7 bases at V and 5 bases at J; junction bases unmatched: 13. Per the germline V gene, CDR1 is SGDLS and CDR2 is YYNGEE. The CDR3 is made up of 15 amino acids.

This clonotype showed up just a few times. The chain uses TRBV14 and TRBJ2-3; D unclear. There are 16 residues in the CDR3. Trimming shortened V by 4 bases and J by 4 bases, and 18 bases separated the two germline ends. Germline CDR1 reads SGHDN; CDR2 reads FVKESK. In nucleotides, the CDR3 is TGTGCCAGCAGCCTTGGACGGTTAACCCCGGCAGATACGCAGTATTTT. Its protein product is CASSLGRLTPADTQYF. The variable domain in full, completed from reference TRBV14 and TRBJ2-3, reads EAGVTQFPSHSVIEKGQTVTLRCDPISGHDNLYWYRRVMGKEIKFLLHFVKESKQDESGMPNNRFLAERTGGTYSTLKVQPAELEDSGVYFCASSLGRLTPADTQYFGPGTRLTVL.

Only a few counts were recorded for this clonotype. This chain joins TRBV4-1 and TRBJ2-7, with D tentatively TRBD1 (6 bases). Germline V gene lookup returns CDR1 MGHRA and CDR2 YSYEKL. This CDR3 has 15 amino acids. Trimming took 3 bases from V and 2 from J, leaving 14 bases between them. CDR3 nucleotides: TGCGCCAGCAGCCACGGACAGTCCATGCCCTACGAGCAGTACTTC. Protein product: CASSHGQSMPYEQYF.

Many counts were recorded for this clonotype. The chain recombines TRBV6-1 with TRBJ2-7; 9 bases are a match to TRBD1. Germline assignment: CDR1 MNHNS and CDR2 SASEGT. The CDR3 covers 14 residues. Trimming cost V 6 bases and J 6 bases; bases outside gene matches: 9. The CDR3, as DNA: TGTGCCAGCAGCTCATGGAAACAGGGGGCCGAGCAGTACTTC. Translation gives CASSSWKQGAEQYF.

Only a few counts were recorded for this clonotype. V usage is TRBV28 and J usage is TRBJ2-6; D uncertain. The V end was cut by 9 bases, the J end by 0 bases, with 15 bases between. The germline gives CDR1 MDHEN, CDR2 SYDVKM. The CDR3 consists of 16 residues. Written as DNA, the CDR3 is TGTGCCAGTGTCTGGTCCCGGGCCTCTGGGGCCAACGTCCTGACTTTC. Translated: CASVWSRASGANVLTF.

The chain joins TRBV6-1 to TRBJ2-7; 7 positions agree with TRBD1. The CDR3 covers 14 residues. From germline, CDR1 is MNHNS and CDR2 SASEGT. V was clipped by 5 bases and J by 6 bases; unmatched bases: 10. CDR3 sequence: CASSPTGENGEQYF. DNA of the CDR3: TGTGCCAGCAGTCCTACAGGGGAAAACGGCGAGCAGTACTTC.

This clonotype was found many times. V and J are TRBV12-3 or TRBV12-4 and TRBJ1-5; no definite D call. The CDR3 has 18 residues. The ends were cut back, 4 bases at V and 3 bases at J, with 22 bases in the middle. CDR3: CASSSPRGFGQSNQPQHF. CDR3 nucleotide sequence: TGTGCCAGCAGTTCCCCGCGGGGTTTTGGGCAGTCCAATCAGCCCCAGCATTTT.

The CDR3 reads CATSRDRGLAGNEQYF. In DNA form, the CDR3 reads TGTGCCACCAGCAGAGATAGGGGACTAGCGGGAAATGAGCAGTACTTC. The gene calls are TRBV15 and TRBJ2-1, with 13 nucleotides matching TRBD2. The DNA end is more similar to TRBJ2-7, so the J call may be wrong. The length of the CDR3 is 16 residues. Germline lookup yields CDR1 LNHNV and CDR2 YYDKDF (reference sequence).

This clonotype has a single count. V usage is TRBV28 and J usage is TRBJ2-5, with D possibly being TRBD1 or TRBD2 (7 bases each). The CDR3 is 15 residues long. Germline CDR1 and CDR2: MDHEN and SYDVKM. V gave up 7 bases and J gave up 1 base, with 16 bases separating them. The CDR3, as DNA: TGTGCCAGCATCACGAGCAGGGGGGGCCAAGAGACCCAGTACTTC. This sequence encodes CASITSRGGQETQYF.

This clonotype was found many times. The V gene is TRBV5-1, the J gene TRBJ2-3; TRBD2 agrees at 8 bases. The CDR3 runs 15 residues. V lost 4 bases and J lost 3; bases outside the gene matches: 7. Germline assignment: CDR1 SGHRS and CDR2 YFSETQ. Written as DNA, the CDR3 is TGCGCCAGCAGCCCCGACGGGAGGGGAACAGATACGCAGTATTTT. Amino acids: CASSPDGRGTDTQYF. Supplemented by reference TRBV5-1 and TRBJ2-3, the full variable domain reads KAGVTQTPRYLIKTRGQQVTLSCSPISGHRSVSWYQQTPGQGLQFLFEYFSETQRNKGNFPGRFSGRQFSNSRSEMNVSTLELGDSALYLCASSPDGRGTDTQYFGPGTRLTVL.